Presented here are 16 T cell receptor beta chains from one specimen sequenced in a study of T cell repertoires in cytomegalovirus infection. One entry per CDR3 protein, called by TCRdb with MiXCR from the reads. The table has about 180,000 distinct CDR3 sequences, roughly 15% seen once. The material sequenced was CD8+ T cells from PBMCs. The receptors were sampled from a human donor in good health (CMV status not recorded). Some clones in this sample may be carry-over from other donors' samples.

Only a few counts were recorded for this clonotype. Written as DNA, the CDR3 is TGCGCCAGCAGCCAAGTCATGGGTGGTGAGCAGTTCTTC. Translation gives CASSQVMGGEQFF. V usage is TRBV4-1 and J usage is TRBJ2-1; D not certain. The V and J ends lost 1 base and 9 bases respectively, with 10 bases between them. CDR3 length: 13 residues. Germline lookup yields CDR1 MGHRA and CDR2 YSYEKL.

This clonotype appeared many times. This rearrangement joins TRBV7-2 to TRBJ1-2; 9 nucleotides line up with TRBD1. The junction had 7 bases not matched to a gene; V was cut back by 1 base and J by 7 bases. The CDR3 covers 15 residues. The germline CDR1 and CDR2 sequences are SGHTA and FQGNSA. The chain's CDR3 is CASSLVTGGALGYTF. CDR3 sequence (DNA): TGTGCCAGCAGCTTAGTCACAGGGGGCGCGCTTGGCTACACCTTC.

This clonotype has just a few counts. The V and J genes are TRBV14 and TRBJ1-2; D perhaps matches TRBD1 (5 bases). CDR1 and CDR2 from the germline V gene are SGHDN and FVKESK. The CDR3 consists of 15 residues. Trimming pared 0 bases from V and 8 bases from J, leaving 16 bases between. CDR3 loop: CASSQDISIRDGYTF. CDR3 in DNA: TGTGCCAGCAGCCAAGATATATCGATTCGGGACGGCTACACCTTC.

The chain is built from TRBV11-3 and TRBJ1-2; a possible D gene is TRBD1 (5 bases). Trimming shortened V by 5 bases and J by 3 bases, and 13 bases separated the two germline ends. Germline loops: CDR1 SGHNT, CDR2 YENEEA. The CDR3 loop spans 14 amino acids. CDR3 coding DNA: TGTGCCAGCAGCCGAGGGACTGACTACTATGGCTACACCTTC. Protein: CASSRGTDYYGYTF.

Many counts were recorded for this clonotype. The gene calls are TRBV7-6 and TRBJ1-1; D gene unclear. This CDR3 region has 14 residues. V was clipped by 5 bases and J by 0 bases, with 10 bases between them. Germline V gene sequence: CDR1 SGHVS, CDR2 FNYEAQ. This CDR3 is CASSPQKLNTEAFF. The CDR3 DNA is TGTGCCAGCAGCCCCCAAAAATTGAACACTGAAGCTTTCTTT.

This sequence joins TRBV2 and TRBJ1-6, with TRBD1 as a possible D gene (6 bases). The CDR3 is 15 amino acids. Between the trimmed V and J ends, which lost 4 bases and 7 bases, there was a span of 14 bases. Germline loops: CDR1 SNHLY, CDR2 FYNNEI. CDR3 in DNA: TGTGCCAGCAGTGTATCAGGGGTGGAGAATTCACCCCTCCACTTT. This codes for CASSVSGVENSPLHF.

The J gene is TRBJ2-5, the V gene TRBV12-5, with D possibly TRBD1 on 5 matching bases. Germline CDR1 is LGHNT and CDR2 is FRNRAP. Trimming shortened V by 6 bases and J by 1 base, and 15 bases separated the two germline ends. CDR3 length: 15 residues. The CDR3 loop is CASGLTTAPQETQYF. CDR3 coding DNA: TGTGCTAGTGGACTGACGACAGCGCCCCAAGAGACCCAGTACTTC.

A few counts support this clonotype. Here the CDR3 DNA reads TGTGCCAGCAGTTACTCGAGACAGGGATTCTACAATGAGCAGTTCTTC. As protein: CASSYSRQGFYNEQFF. This chain links TRBV6-2 or TRBV6-3 with TRBJ2-1, with 7 bases lining up with TRBD1. CDR3 size: 16 residues. V lost 0 bases and J lost 3; bases outside the gene matches: 5. Per germline, CDR1 MNHEY and CDR2 SVGEGT.

The V and J genes are TRBV7-9 and TRBJ2-7; maybe TRBD2 (6 bases). The length of the CDR3 is 14 residues. The V end was cut by 5 bases, the J end by 7 bases, with 18 bases between. Germline V gene sequence: CDR1 SEHNR, CDR2 FQNEAQ (reference sequence). CDR3 DNA: TGTGCCAGCAGCCCCCGGGACTCGCCTCGGGAGCAGTACTTC. It encodes CASSPRDSPREQYF.

This clonotype turned up a few times. This sequence joins TRBV28 and TRBJ1-5; D is uncertain. This CDR3 spans 16 amino acids. Germline CDR1 reads MDHEN; CDR2 reads SYDVKM. V lost 3 bases and J 0 bases, leaving 12 bases between the germline ends. The CDR3 loop reads CASSFDKGYSNQPQHF. CDR3 DNA sequence: TGTGCCAGCAGTTTTGACAAGGGATATAGCAATCAGCCCCAGCATTTT.

This clonotype was seen a few times. The chain is built from TRBV7-9 and TRBJ2-7; TRBD2 aligns across 10 bases. Germline CDR1 and CDR2: SEHNR and FQNEAQ (reference sequence). J gave up 2 bases and V 0 bases, and 4 bases lay outside the gene matches. The CDR3 covers 16 residues. The DNA for the CDR3 is TGTGCCAGCAGCTTAGCTAGCGGGGGGCTCACCTACGAGCAGTACTTC. It is translated as CASSLASGGLTYEQYF.

This chain connects TRBV4-1 to TRBJ2-1, with D perhaps matching TRBD2 (6 bases). In germline, CDR1 is MGHRA, CDR2 YSYEKL. Trimming left V 6 bases short and J 10 bases short, with 25 bases between. This CDR3 contains 16 residues. The CDR3 DNA is TGCGCCAGCAGTTCGATTCGCGAGTCCCGCCGGGGGGAGCAGTTCTTC. Translated: CASSSIRESRRGEQFF.

The chain joins TRBV28 to TRBJ1-4, with 7 bases identical to TRBD1. The CDR3 runs to 15 residues. V was clipped by 3 bases and J by 6 bases; unmatched bases: 7. Germline V gene sequence: CDR1 MDHEN, CDR2 SYDVKM. The CDR3 region has the DNA TGTGCCAGCAGTTTTTCCTTCGACAGGGATGAAAAACTGTTTTTT. Translation gives CASSFSFDRDEKLFF. Looking up the rest from reference TRBV28 and TRBJ1-4 gives the full variable domain: DVKVTQSSRYLVKRTGEKVFLECVQDMDHENMFWYRQDPGLGLRLIYFSYDVKMKEKGDIPEGYSVSREKKERFSLILESASTNQTSMYLCASSFSFDRDEKLFFGSGTQLSVL.

This clonotype was seen at least ten times. J is TRBJ2-7 and V is TRBV4-3; the D gene is possibly TRBD1 (5 bases). Germline assignment: CDR1 LGHNA and CDR2 YSLEER. This CDR3 is 15 amino acids long. Trimming took 0 bases from V and 1 from J, leaving 10 bases between them. The CDR3 loop is CASSQEDTLSYEQYF. CDR3 coding DNA: TGCGCCAGCAGCCAAGAGGACACGCTATCCTACGAGCAGTACTTC.

This clonotype came up many times. This chain connects TRBV7-6 to TRBJ1-5; D is ambiguous. CDR3 length: 14 amino acids. Trimming took 4 bases from V and 4 from J, leaving 11 bases between them. Germline CDR1 SGHVS, CDR2 FNYEAQ. In DNA, the CDR3 is TGTGCCAGCAGCTCCTCGGGCCTTAATCAGCCCCAGCATTTT. Translated: CASSSSGLNQPQHF. Drawing the rest from reference TRBV7-6 and TRBJ1-5, the complete variable domain is GAGVSQSPRYKVTKRGQDVALRCDPISGHVSLYWYRQALGQGPEFLTYFNYEAQQDKSGLPNDRFSAERPEGSISTLTIQRTEQRDSAMYRCASSSSGLNQPQHFGDGTRLSIL.

The chain carries TRBV5-6 and TRBJ2-1; the D is unclear. Trimming took 6 bases from V and 6 from J, leaving 19 bases between them. Germline V gives CDR1 SGHDT, CDR2 YYEEEE. The CDR3 loop spans 15 amino acids. DNA for the CDR3: TGTGCCAGCACACGTAGTTTAGGGTACTCCAATGAGCAGTTCTTC. Translating it yields CASTRSLGYSNEQFF.